This passage covers 9 T cell receptor beta chains from one sample sequenced in a study of blood T cell repertoires in COVID-19. Here immunoSEQ multiplex PCR was the method, and the copy in TCRdb shows in-frame clones only, minus some. The top ten hold about 1.7% of the sample, which has some 390,000 clones, around 92% seen once. Input material: PBMCs or T cells enriched from blood (not recorded which). All receptors derive from a woman in her twenties or thirties who had recovered from COVID-19.

This rearrangement joins TRBV19 to TRBJ1-5, with D perhaps matching TRBD1 (5 bases). Deletions cut 7 bases from V and 3 bases from J, with 16 bases between. CDR3 length: 15 amino acids. CDR1 is LNHDA and CDR2 is SQIVND in the germline V gene (reference sequence). The CDR3 protein is CASIGQPGFNQPQHF. The CDR3, as DNA: TGTGCCAGTATAGGGCAGCCAGGGTTCAATCAGCCCCAGCATTTT.

The V and J genes are TRBV6-1 and TRBJ1-2; 11 positions agree with TRBD1. V lost 3 bases, J lost 3 bases, and 12 bases stayed unmatched. CDR3 length: 18 residues. The germline gives CDR1 MNHNS, CDR2 SASEGT. CDR3 nucleotide sequence: TGTGCCAGCAGTGACCGGGACAGGGGGTCTGGACTGGACTATGGCTACACCTTC. Protein product: CASSDRDRGSGLDYGYTF.

Only a few counts were recorded for this clone. The chain combines TRBV3-1 (or the pseudogene TRBV3-2) with TRBJ2-7, with TRBD2 matching 7 bases. The CDR3 is 15 residues long. Germline V gene data show CDR1 as LGHDT and CDR2 as YNNKEL (reference sequence). V shed 2 bases, J shed 4 bases, and the junction held 8 bases outside the gene matches. CDR3 in amino acids: CASSQMGRRGYEQYF. CDR3 DNA: TGTGCCAGCAGCCAAATGGGACGGCGGGGGTACGAGCAGTACTTC.

This clone was picked up a small number of times. V and J are TRBV28 and TRBJ1-6, with D uncertain. Trimming left V 8 bases short and J 10 bases short, with 18 bases between. CDR1 MDHEN and CDR2 SYDVKM come from the germline V gene. This CDR3 is built from 14 residues. CDR3 DNA sequence: TGTGCCAGCTCCCCAGCCTCGGAGGAATCACCCCTCCACTTT. Translation: CASSPASEESPLHF.

The chain carries TRBV30 and TRBJ1-3; 7 positions agree with TRBD1. The CDR3 covers 15 residues. After removal of 0 bases from V and 6 bases from J, the junction contained 8 bases not matched to a gene. Germline CDR1 is GTSNPN and CDR2 is SVGIG (reference sequence). The CDR3, as DNA: TGTGCCTGGAGTGTACCCGGGACAGAGCTAAACACCATATATTTT. It codes for CAWSVPGTELNTIYF.

This chain uses TRBV4-2 with TRBJ2-4; D gene uncertain. Germline lookup yields CDR1 LGHNA and CDR2 YNFKEQ. Trimming left V 1 base short and J 10 bases short, with 8 bases between. The CDR3 is 12 residues long. The CDR3 loop is CASSQAPRIQYF. CDR3 DNA: TGTGCCAGCAGCCAAGCCCCCCGGATTCAGTACTTC.

V is TRBV6-5 and J is TRBJ1-5, with a possible D match to TRBD1 (6 bases). CDR1 is MNHEY, CDR2 SVGAGI, per germline. This CDR3 comprises 14 residues. Trimming shortened V by 6 bases and J by 2 bases, and 11 bases separated the two germline ends. CDR3 sequence reads: CASRKDRGNQPQHF. CDR3 in DNA: TGTGCCAGCAGGAAGGACAGAGGCAATCAGCCCCAGCATTTT.

The rearrangement links TRBV13 to TRBJ2-7; D might be TRBD1 (6 bases). Trimming cost V 6 bases and J 3 bases, with 15 bases left between them. Germline V lookup: CDR1 PRHDT, CDR2 FYEKMQ (reference sequence). The CDR3 is made up of 14 amino acids. In nucleotides, the CDR3 is TGTGCCAGCAGTCAGAATCTCAGGGGCTACGAGCAGTACTTC. Translated: CASSQNLRGYEQYF.

This rearrangement joins TRBV18 to TRBJ1-2; no definite D call. The CDR3 has 15 residues. The germline gives CDR1 KGHSH, CDR2 LQKENI. Trimming removed 6 bases at V and 5 bases at J, with 19 bases between. DNA of the CDR3: TGTGCCAGCTCGGCAACCACAGAGGCGGGGTATGGCTACACCTTC. Protein product: CASSATTEAGYGYTF. Full variable domain (rest looked up from reference TRBV18 and TRBJ1-2): NAGVMQNPRHLVRRRGQEARLRCSPMKGHSHVYWYRQLPEEGLKFMVYLQKENIIDESGMPKERFSAEFPKEGPSILRIQQVVRGDSAAYFCASSATTEAGYGYTFGSGTRLTVV.